The 17 T cell receptor beta chains below were found in one sample sequenced in a study of blood T cells in healthy people across ages. Using a J-beta primer mix together with a sample-barcoded 5' primer, a second PCR was run for roughly 7 to 11 cycles. TCRdb redid the calling of the 5' RACE reads with MiXCR, one entry per CDR3 protein. The sample lists about 640,000 distinct CDR3 sequences, approximately 40% occurring once. Source material: blood. The receptors come from a man of 80 years or more in good health.

This sequence joins TRBV3-1 and TRBJ2-7; 7 bases fit TRBD1. Germline CDR1 and CDR2: LGHDT and YNNKEL (reference sequence). The V and J ends lost 3 bases and 0 bases, in that order; junction bases with no gene match: 5. This CDR3 contains 15 residues. The chain's CDR3 is CASSHVTGASYEQYF. The CDR3 nucleotides are TGTGCCAGCAGCCACGTAACAGGGGCCTCCTACGAGCAGTACTTC.

This clonotype was counted only a few times. V and J are TRBV7-9 and TRBJ1-4; 9 nucleotides align to TRBD1. CDR3 length: 15 amino acids. The V and J ends lost 5 bases and 5 bases, in that order; junction bases with no gene match: 6. CDR1 and CDR2 from the germline V gene are SEHNR and FQNEAQ (reference sequence). The CDR3 sequence is CASSLDRGLNEKLFF. The CDR3 DNA follows: TGTGCCAGCAGCCTGGACAGGGGATTAAATGAAAAACTGTTTTTT.

The chain carries TRBV30 and TRBJ2-5; D ambiguous. The CDR3 spans 12 residues. Germline lookup yields CDR1 GTSNPN and CDR2 SVGIG (reference sequence). Trimming stripped 3 bases from V and 1 base from J, with 6 bases between. The chain's CDR3 is CAWRELQETQYF. DNA for the CDR3: TGTGCCTGGAGGGAGCTCCAAGAGACCCAGTACTTC.

This clonotype appeared a few times. The chain couples TRBV28 to TRBJ2-7; TRBD2 is a possible D gene (6 bases). The CDR3 extends over 12 amino acids. Trimming removed 7 bases at V and 6 bases at J, with 13 bases between. The V gene's germline CDR1 is MDHEN and CDR2 SYDVKM. The CDR3 nucleotides read TGTGCCAGCAAAAGGAGGGCCTTCGAGCAGTACTTC. Its protein is CASKRRAFEQYF.

Comments on this clonotype: With a much larger clone just one base away, this may be a read error. This chain joins TRBV6-5 and TRBJ1-2; D gene unclear. The CDR3 length is 15 residues. From germline, CDR1 is MNHEY and CDR2 SVGAGI. Trimming took 0 bases from V and 4 from J, leaving 12 bases between them. CDR3 coding DNA: TGTGCCAGCAGTTACTCGAAGGGATCAAGCTATGGCTACACCTTC. This sequence encodes CASSYSKGSSYGYTF.

In nucleotides, the CDR3 is TGCAGTGCTCTCCGGGACAGGGGCGGCTACACCTTC. It yields the protein CSALRDRGGYTF. V and J are TRBV20-1 and TRBJ1-2, with TRBD1 matching 10 bases. The germline gives CDR1 DFQATT, CDR2 SNEGSKA (reference sequence). V was pared by 5 bases and J by 8 bases, with 5 bases of the junction left unmatched. The CDR3 extends over 12 amino acids.

This clonotype occurred a few times. The chain recombines TRBV28 with TRBJ2-1; 13 bases agree with TRBD2. The ends lost 4 bases at V and 9 bases at J; junction bases unmatched: 12. The CDR3 has 17 amino acids. Per germline, CDR1 MDHEN and CDR2 SYDVKM. Here the CDR3 DNA reads TGTGCCAGCAGTTGGCTTAGAAGGACTAGCGGGAGAATTGAGCAGTTCTTC. Amino acids: CASSWLRRTSGRIEQFF.

This chain links TRBV5-6 with TRBJ1-1, with D uncertain. Germline lookup yields CDR1 SGHDT and CDR2 YYEEEE. Trimming took 1 base from V and 1 from J, leaving 11 bases between them. There are 15 residues in the CDR3. DNA of the CDR3: TGTGCCAGCAGCTTGAGTGGTGGACCGAACACTGAAGCTTTCTTT. It codes for CASSLSGGPNTEAFF. The full variable domain, with the rest looked up from reference TRBV5-6 and TRBJ1-1, is DAGVTQSPTHLIKTRGQQVTLRCSPKSGHDTVSWYQQALGQGPQFIFQYYEEEERQRGNFPDRFSGHQFPNYSSELNVNALLLGDSALYLCASSLSGGPNTEAFFGQGTRLTVV.

Points on this clonotype: A much larger clone differs from this one at a single base, so this may be a read error. This chain connects TRBV6-2 or TRBV6-3 to TRBJ2-1; D is ambiguous. Germline-derived CDR1 and CDR2 are MNHEY and SVGEGT. V lost 6 bases to trimming and J lost 5 bases, with 2 bases between them. CDR3 size: 10 residues. This CDR3 reads CASRNNEQFF. CDR3 DNA: TGTGCCAGCAGGAACAATGAGCAGTTCTTC.

This chain connects TRBV7-2 to TRBJ2-2, with 7 bases that match TRBD2. The germline gives CDR1 SGHTA, CDR2 FQGNSA. After removal of 2 bases from V and 4 bases from J, the junction contained 4 bases not matched to a gene. The CDR3 consists of 15 residues. CDR3 region: CASSLKTSSTGELFF. The DNA of the CDR3 is TGTGCCAGCAGCTTAAAGACTAGCAGCACCGGGGAGCTGTTTTTT.

This clonotype was counted between two and nine times. The V gene is TRBV24-1, the J gene TRBJ1-2, with D possibly TRBD1 on 5 matching bases. Germline lookup yields CDR1 KGHDR and CDR2 SFDVKD. This CDR3 is 14 amino acids long. Trimming left V 3 bases short and J 8 bases short, with 15 bases between. The CDR3 reads CATSDAGTESGYTF. The DNA for the CDR3 is TGTGCCACCAGTGATGCCGGGACCGAGAGCGGCTACACCTTC.

V and J are TRBV12-3 or TRBV12-4 and TRBJ2-5; TRBD2 matches at 11 bases. This CDR3 region has 15 residues. Trimming took 4 bases from V and 5 from J; bases not matched to a gene: 6. CDR3 nucleotides: TGTGCCAGCAGTTCTACTAGCGGGGGCAGGGAGACCCAGTACTTC. It is translated as CASSSTSGGRETQYF.

The chain is built from TRBV27 and TRBJ2-1; D may match TRBD1 or TRBD2 (6 bases each). CDR1 is MNHEY, CDR2 SMNVEV, per germline (reference sequence). Trimming shortened V by 5 bases and J by 0 bases, and 17 bases separated the two germline ends. This CDR3 is 17 amino acids long. The CDR3 DNA is TGTGCCAGCAGTCGGGCAAGGGGGGTAGACTCCTACAATGAGCAGTTCTTC. It codes for CASSRARGVDSYNEQFF.

The rearrangement joins TRBV6-2 or TRBV6-3 to TRBJ2-2; TRBD2 matches at 11 bases. Germline lookup yields CDR1 MNHEY and CDR2 SVGEGT. The J segment lost 1 base and the V segment lost 7 bases, leaving 5 bases of the junction unmatched. This CDR3 is built from 16 residues. The CDR3 DNA is TGTGCCAGCACAGACGGACTAGCGGGGAACACCGGGGAGCTGTTTTTT. Translated: CASTDGLAGNTGELFF.

The gene calls are TRBV6-1 and TRBJ2-2; D might be TRBD2 (5 bases). V was pared by 5 bases and J by 2 bases, with 21 bases between. Germline V gene data show CDR1 as MNHNS and CDR2 as SASEGT. This CDR3 is 18 amino acids long. The CDR3 loop is CASSLNTRTGKNTGELFF. The CDR3 coding sequence is TGTGCCAGCAGTCTGAATACTAGAACTGGGAAAAACACCGGGGAGCTGTTTTTT.

This clonotype has more than one count but fewer than ten. The rearrangement links TRBV24-1 to TRBJ2-3, with D tentatively TRBD1 (6 bases). CDR1 KGHDR and CDR2 SFDVKD come from the germline V gene. V was pared by 7 bases and J by 0 bases, with 13 bases between. This CDR3 region has 15 residues. CDR3 loop: CATSPRGISTDTQYF. CDR3 nucleotides: TGTGCCACCAGCCCAAGGGGGATTAGCACAGATACGCAGTATTTT.

Ten or more counts support this clonotype. V usage is TRBV20-1 and J usage is TRBJ2-7, with D hard to call. The CDR3 totals 13 residues. Trimming left V 6 bases short and J 2 bases short, with 14 bases between. Germline CDR1 and CDR2: DFQATT and SNEGSKA (reference sequence). The CDR3 is CSAPGRSPYEQYF. The CDR3 DNA follows: TGCAGTGCCCCAGGCCGGTCTCCCTACGAGCAGTACTTC.